This TCR beta chain was documented in a study of CD4+ T cells in melanoma. A single count supports this clone. The antigen is not known. Method: immunoSEQ multiplex PCR; TCRdb's copy keeps in-frame clones and lacks some. The sample includes more than 9,500 clones, around 73% of them seen just once. Study-level points and caveats: Neoantigen-specific CD4+ T cells in melanoma reportedly had diverse differentiation states. A reported correlation linked neoantigen-specific CD4+ T cells to CD8+, macrophage and B cell function.

This CDR3 has 12 amino acids. Germline V gives CDR1 SGHAT, CDR2 FQNNGV. The germline V and J ends were trimmed by 9 bases and 0 bases, with 8 bases remaining between them. The chain has TRBV11-2 and TRBJ2-5, with D perhaps TRBD1 or TRBD2 (6 bases each). The clonotype comes from a human donor with melanoma. Sequences were obtained from tumor tissue. CDR3 bases: TGTGCCAGTAGGGGGGACCAAGAGACCCAGTACTTC. Translation gives CASRGDQETQYF.